Below, one T cell receptor beta chain is given with its context. There is no known antigen for this receptor. There are no base qualities to consult, and no much larger clone falls within one base. These data belong to a study of T cell responses to AZD1222 COVID-19 vaccine (dated by TCRdb to the early 2020s). In the study overall: Because spike-specific TCR depth and breadth did not differ between the two schedules, AZD1222 recipients who got a second dose at roughly 4 weeks were pooled with those who got a second dose at roughly 12 weeks. Trial participants were enrolled by age into subgroups of 18-55, 56-69 and 70-plus years, and roughly 150, 30 and 60 TCR-sequenced participants, respectively, were included in these subgroups. TCR sequencing was performed for 230 to 250 trial participants, of whom roughly 200 were given two doses of AZD1222 and approximately 25 were given two doses of MenACWY control vaccine. Study-wide findings and limitations: Only 5 to 7 AZD1222 recipients were SARS-CoV-2 seropositive at baseline, limiting conclusions about previously exposed vaccinees. Nearly half of unique spike-specific TCRs reportedly recognized epitopes outside regions mutated in the B.1.351 and B.1.1.7 variants. Because no samples from the day 14 peak response were available, repertoires could be characterized only after the peak T cell response. In the small 56-69-year group, the increase in depth fell short of significance, most likely because of low power. CD4 TCRs associated with the vaccine covered the entire spike protein, and the dominant responses were in regions 160-218 and 743-854. Most participants were white British and females outnumbered males, and the authors suggested that clonal diversity may have been underestimated. Spike-specific TCR breadth and depth rose significantly after two AZD1222 doses compared with day 0 and with MenACWY recipients.

What the time point label conveys for this sample: baseline before first vaccination. Samples from vaccinated people were obtained from the UK trials COV001 and COV002, which included a single-blind randomized controlled phase 2/3 trial of AZD1222 (ChAdOx1 nCoV-19) in healthy adults. For TCRbeta chain sequencing, PBMC samples from trial participants were taken at day 0 and at day 28 after the second dose. According to the germline V gene (reference sequence), CDR1 reads SEHNR and CDR2 reads FQNEAQ. The CDR3 runs 16 residues from the cysteine to the phenylalanine. Only the CDR3 portion is preserved as DNA: 48 bases, with reading frame beginning at the first base. Cut back by 6 bases and 3 bases, the V and J ends lie 20 bases apart. The CDR3 regions of human TCRbeta chains were analyzed by immunosequencing. The authors' analysis ran thus. Repertoire TCRs were checked for matches against a reference library of SARS-CoV-2-specific TCRs that had been generated using the MIRA antigen-specificity platform. Breadth was defined as the fraction of unique TCRs that were SARS-CoV-2-associated, and depth was defined as the fraction of total T cells that were SARS-CoV-2-associated. Using the MIRA data, each spike-specific TCR was mapped to the spike region that the TCR reacts to and placed in a CD4 or CD8 class. Log10-transformed breadth and depth values were compared by one-way ANOVA with Sidak's multiple comparisons tests. TCRdb took this table from immuneACCESS and kept in-frame rearrangements with V and J called. Such tables lack part of the clones; where checked against another copy, unresolved V genes explain under half of the gap, and the rest is unexplained. V, J and clone size derive from that table, while D and trimming were established from the DNA sequence. The table for this sample lists about 76,000 clones; 70% to 90% of them were counted only once. Of the sample, under 13% falls within the top ten clones.

The receptor was isolated from an adult in good health. The sample was peripheral blood, taken on day 0 of AZD1222 vaccination. The V and J segments used are TRBV7-9 and TRBJ1-1, with the D gene not clear enough to name. The DNA reads TGTGCCAGCAGACCCCCGCGGGGTAGGTTCCACACTGAAGCTTTCTTT. This encodes CASRPPRGRFHTEAFF.